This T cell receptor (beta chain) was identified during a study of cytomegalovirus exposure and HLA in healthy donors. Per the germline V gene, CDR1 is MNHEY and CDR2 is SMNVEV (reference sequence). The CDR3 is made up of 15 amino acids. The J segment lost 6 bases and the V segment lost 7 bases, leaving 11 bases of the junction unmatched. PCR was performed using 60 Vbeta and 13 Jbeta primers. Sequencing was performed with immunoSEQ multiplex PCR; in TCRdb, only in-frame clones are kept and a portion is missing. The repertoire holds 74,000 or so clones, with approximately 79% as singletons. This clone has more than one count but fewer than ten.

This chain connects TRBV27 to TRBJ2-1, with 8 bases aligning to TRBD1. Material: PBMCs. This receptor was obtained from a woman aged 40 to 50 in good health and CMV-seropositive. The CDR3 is CASTSRGQVVNEQFF. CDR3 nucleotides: TGTGCCAGCACTTCCAGGGGGCAGGTTGTCAATGAGCAGTTCTTC.